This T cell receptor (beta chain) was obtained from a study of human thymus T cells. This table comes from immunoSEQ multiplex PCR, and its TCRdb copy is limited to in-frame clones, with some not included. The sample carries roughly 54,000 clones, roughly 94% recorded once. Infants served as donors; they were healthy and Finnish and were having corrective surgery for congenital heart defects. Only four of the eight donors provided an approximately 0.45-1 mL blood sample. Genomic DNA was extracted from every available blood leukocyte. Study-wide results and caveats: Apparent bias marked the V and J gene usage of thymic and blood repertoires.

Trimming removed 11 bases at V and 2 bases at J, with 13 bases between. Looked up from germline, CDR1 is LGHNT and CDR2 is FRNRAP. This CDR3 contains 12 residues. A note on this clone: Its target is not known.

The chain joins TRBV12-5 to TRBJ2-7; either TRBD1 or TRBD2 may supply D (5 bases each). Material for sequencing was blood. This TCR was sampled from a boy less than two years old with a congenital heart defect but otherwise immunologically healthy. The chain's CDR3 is CASGQGAYEQYF. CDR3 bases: TGTGCTTCGGGGCAAGGGGCCTACGAGCAGTACTTC.